One and the same sample provided the 5 T cell receptor beta chains below, sequenced in a study of blood T cell repertoires in COVID-19. Clones were sequenced by immunoSEQ multiplex PCR, and TCRdb holds only the in-frame ones, with some missing. The table has about 220,000 clones, 80% to 90% seen once; the top ten hold about 3%. Sequences were obtained from peripheral blood. The receptors shown here come from a man aged 50 to 60 who had recovered from COVID-19.

This sequence joins TRBV3-1 (or the pseudogene TRBV3-2) and TRBJ2-1, with TRBD2 matching 7 bases. This CDR3 contains 15 residues. Germline CDR1 is LGHDT and CDR2 is YNNKEL (reference sequence). V dropped 0 bases and J dropped 8; count of bases not matched to a gene: 7. CDR3 nucleotides: TGTGCCAGCAGCCAAGAGGGCGGGAGCGGGGATGAGCAGTTCTTC. This sequence encodes CASSQEGGSGDEQFF.

The rearrangement uses TRBV28 and TRBJ2-7; 9 bases fit TRBD2. Germline CDR1 is MDHEN and CDR2 is SYDVKM. V was clipped by 3 bases and J by 7 bases; unmatched bases: 4. The CDR3 extends over 13 amino acids. The CDR3 DNA reads TGTGCCAGCAGTTTTGGCGGGAGGGGAGAGCAGTACTTC. As protein: CASSFGGRGEQYF.

The CDR3 is CATTGGGTSTDTQYF. The DNA of the CDR3 is TGTGCCACCACGGGGGGCGGGACTAGCACAGATACGCAGTATTTT. This chain connects TRBV5-4 to TRBJ2-3; D may be TRBD2 (7 bases). Between the trimmed V and J ends, which lost 9 bases and 0 bases, there was a span of 17 bases. The CDR3 covers 15 residues. In germline, CDR1 is SGHNT, CDR2 YYREEE (reference sequence).

This clone appeared a single time. The J gene is TRBJ2-3, the V gene TRBV5-5; no definite D call. The CDR3 sequence is 13 residues long. The V gene lost 4 bases and the J gene lost 0 bases, with 6 bases spanning the gap. Germline CDR1 SGHKS, CDR2 YYEKEE (reference sequence). Here the CDR3 reads CASSKYSTDTQYF. DNA of the CDR3: TGTGCCAGCAGCAAATATAGCACAGATACGCAGTATTTT.

V and J are TRBV18 and TRBJ2-1, with 14 bases identical to TRBD2. Germline-derived CDR1 and CDR2 are KGHSH and LQKENI. This CDR3 has 15 residues. With V trimmed by 3 bases and J by 5 bases, 0 bases remained unmatched. Here the CDR3 reads CASSPGLAGDNEQFF. The CDR3 DNA reads as TGTGCCAGCTCACCGGGACTAGCGGGGGACAATGAGCAGTTCTTC.